The 25 T cell receptor beta chains below were found in one sample sequenced in a study of blood T cell repertoires in COVID-19 (dated by TCRdb to the early 2020s). Library creation used the immunoSEQ multiplex PCR assay. Not all clones reach the TCRdb copy of this immuneACCESS table, which keeps in-frame sequences only. Checked studies attribute under half of the gap to unresolved V genes and leave the rest unexplained. In all, the sample holds roughly 220,000 clones, and 84% of those were seen once. The ten top clones hold roughly 5% of the sample. The material sequenced was peripheral blood. These receptors were taken from a woman in her sixties or seventies who had recovered from COVID-19.

The gene calls are TRBV5-4 and TRBJ1-1; 7 positions match TRBD1. The CDR3 extends over 14 amino acids. The V segment lost 3 bases and the J segment 4 bases; nucleotides outside the gene matches: 6. Per the germline V gene, CDR1 is SGHNT and CDR2 is YYREEE (reference sequence). CDR3 nucleotides: TGTGCCAGCAGCTGGTACGACAGGGTCACTGAAGCTTTCTTT. Amino acids: CASSWYDRVTEAFF.

The chain has TRBV29-1 and TRBJ1-1; D unclear. The V and J ends lost 6 bases and 1 base respectively, with 6 bases between them. There are 11 residues in the CDR3. The germline gives CDR1 SQVTM, CDR2 ANQGSEA. The CDR3 here is CSVRENTEAFF. For the CDR3, the DNA is TGCAGCGTGAGAGAGAACACTGAAGCTTTCTTT.

Comment on this clone: One end of the junction varies from germline; a read error may be responsible. CDR3 bases: TGTGCTAGCAGCCATAATCCCGGGACAGCGAACACCGGGGAGCTGTTTTTT. Translating gives CASSHNPGTANTGELFF. The chain is built from TRBV7-7 and TRBJ2-2; 7 bases fit TRBD1. Germline lookup yields CDR1 SSHAT and CDR2 FNYEAQ (reference sequence). The CDR3 is 17 amino acids. Supplemented by reference TRBV7-7 and TRBJ2-2, the full variable domain reads GAGVSQSPRYKVTKRGQDVTLRCDPISSHATLYWYQQALGQGPEFLTYFNYEAQPDKSGLPSDRFSAERPEGSISTLTIQRTEQRDSAMYRCASSHNPGTANTGELFFGEGSRLTVL.

This chain uses TRBV15 with TRBJ1-2, with TRBD1 matching over 7 bases. CDR1 and CDR2 (germline): LNHNV, YYDKDF (reference sequence). This CDR3 has 16 residues. Germline trimming cut 4 bases from V and 4 bases from J; bases unmatched to any gene: 12. CDR3 DNA: TGTGCCACCAGCATAACCACAGGGGAATCCGGCTATGGCTACACCTTC. Amino acids: CATSITTGESGYGYTF.

The rearrangement joins TRBV27 to TRBJ2-1, with 11 positions matching TRBD2. From germline, CDR1 is MNHEY and CDR2 SMNVEV (reference sequence). This CDR3 region has 14 residues. The trim removed 7 bases at V and 5 bases at J, leaving 4 bases unmatched. CDR3 DNA: TGTGCCAGCACCCTAGCGGGGGGCGACAATGAGCAGTTCTTC. This gives the protein CASTLAGGDNEQFF.

The V and J genes are TRBV7-9 and TRBJ1-1; TRBD1 agrees at 8 bases. V lost 1 base, J lost 1 base, and 2 bases stayed unmatched. The length of the CDR3 is 15 residues. The germline CDR1 and CDR2 sequences are SEHNR and FQNEAQ (reference sequence). CDR3: CASSLEGQANTEAFF. In nucleotides, the CDR3 is TGTGCCAGCAGCTTAGAGGGACAGGCGAACACTGAAGCTTTCTTT.

The chain recombines TRBV6-2 or TRBV6-3 with TRBJ2-5, with TRBD1 matching over 7 bases. This CDR3 has 16 residues. Germline assignment: CDR1 MNHEY and CDR2 SVGEGT. Germline trimming cut 3 bases from V and 5 bases from J; bases unmatched to any gene: 12. The CDR3 DNA follows: TGTGCCAGCAGTTATCTAATCACCGACAGGGATGAGACCCAGTACTTC. It specifies CASSYLITDRDETQYF.

V is TRBV18 and J is TRBJ2-5; D is uncertain. V was clipped by 3 bases and J by 1 base, with 6 bases between them. CDR3 length: 13 amino acids. The germline V gene encodes CDR1 KGHSH and CDR2 LQKENI. As DNA, the CDR3 is TGTGCCAGCTCACCGAGTCCCCAAGAGACCCAGTACTTC. This gives the protein CASSPSPQETQYF.

This clone appeared a few times. V usage is TRBV7-2 and J usage is TRBJ1-4; D is ambiguous. The CDR3 runs 12 residues. V was pared by 8 bases and J by 8 bases, with 12 bases between. Germline CDR1 and CDR2: SGHTA and FQGNSA. CDR3 DNA: TGTGCCAGCGGTCGGGGATTAGAAAAACTGTTTTTT. Its translation: CASGRGLEKLFF.

The V and J genes are TRBV18 and TRBJ1-2; D perhaps matches TRBD1 (6 bases). Per germline, CDR1 KGHSH and CDR2 LQKENI. V lost 1 base and J 2 bases, leaving 14 bases between the germline ends. There are 16 residues in the CDR3. As DNA, the CDR3 is TGTGCCAGCTCACCACTCTCTACAGGGAGCAACTATGGCTACACCTTC. Amino acids: CASSPLSTGSNYGYTF.

This clone was seen once. This sequence joins TRBV3-1 (or the pseudogene TRBV3-2) and TRBJ1-1; D not resolved. This CDR3 region has 15 residues. V lost 1 base, J lost 1 base, and 10 bases lay in between. CDR1 is LGHDT and CDR2 is YNNKEL in the germline V gene (reference sequence). CDR3 in DNA: TGTGCCAGCAGCCAAGGGGGTCGGGGGAACACTGAAGCTTTCTTT. Protein product: CASSQGGRGNTEAFF.

CDR3 region: CASSPRTGKQFF. In DNA, the CDR3 is TGTGCCAGCAGCCCGCGGACAGGGAAACAGTTCTTC. The V gene is TRBV7-3, the J gene TRBJ2-1; TRBD1 aligns across 8 bases. The ends lost 5 bases at V and 13 bases at J; junction bases unmatched: 7. Germline CDR1 is SGHTA and CDR2 is FQGTGA. The CDR3 is 12 residues long.

The chain uses TRBV18 and TRBJ1-1; perhaps TRBD1 as D (6 bases). With 4 bases removed from V and 2 bases from J, the gap between germline ends came to 8 bases. Germline CDR1 KGHSH, CDR2 LQKENI. CDR3 size: 13 residues. The CDR3 here is CASSQTGNTEAFF. For the CDR3, the DNA is TGTGCCAGCTCACAGACAGGAAACACTGAAGCTTTCTTT.

This clone was counted a few times. The CDR3 bases are TGTGCCAGCAGTGAAATGGGCGAGAGTGACCAGCCCCAGCATTTT. This gives the protein CASSEMGESDQPQHF. V and J are TRBV6-1 and TRBJ1-5; D not resolved. The V gene's germline CDR1 is MNHNS and CDR2 SASEGT. The V and J ends lost 2 bases and 7 bases respectively, with 15 bases between them. The length of the CDR3 is 15 residues.

This CDR3 reads CASSGGDYGYTF. CDR3 coding DNA: TGTGCCAGCAGTGGGGGGGACTATGGCTACACCTTC. This chain joins TRBV2 and TRBJ1-2, with D possibly TRBD1 on 5 matching bases. Germline lookup yields CDR1 SNHLY and CDR2 FYNNEI. The V end was cut by 4 bases, the J end by 3 bases, with 6 bases between. The CDR3 runs 12 residues.

V is TRBV4-1 and J is TRBJ1-4; D remains unclear. V lost 6 bases and J lost 8, with 16 bases in between. The V gene's germline CDR1 is MGHRA and CDR2 YSYEKL. This CDR3 region has 14 residues. The DNA of the CDR3 is TGCGCCAGCAGTTTCCGCATGACTTGGGAAAAACTGTTTTTT. Translating it yields CASSFRMTWEKLFF.

This chain connects TRBV20-1 to TRBJ2-7, with D possibly TRBD2 on 6 matching bases. Germline-derived CDR1 and CDR2 are DFQATT and SNEGSKA (reference sequence). The CDR3 spans 15 residues. V was clipped by 3 bases and J by 2 bases, with 17 bases between them. The CDR3 loop reads CSASRAGTFTYEQYF. The CDR3 region has the DNA TGCAGTGCTAGTAGGGCCGGGACTTTTACCTACGAGCAGTACTTC.

This chain connects TRBV25-1 to TRBJ2-3; 8 nucleotides line up with TRBD1. Unmatched junction bases numbered 6, after V lost 6 bases and J lost 4 bases. Germline values: CDR1 MGHDK, CDR2 SYGVNS. The CDR3 spans 14 residues. Here the CDR3 DNA reads TGTGCCAGCAGCGATCGGACAGGGCCAGATACGCAGTATTTT. Encoded protein: CASSDRTGPDTQYF.

V is TRBV4-2 and J is TRBJ2-3; D possibly corresponds to TRBD2 (7 bases). Germline CDR1 LGHNA, CDR2 YNFKEQ. The CDR3 extends over 14 amino acids. The V end was cut by 6 bases, the J end by 6 bases, with 16 bases between. Here the CDR3 DNA reads TGTGCCAGCAGTGAGGGGGGGGATGCGGATACGCAGTATTTT. Protein sequence: CASSEGGDADTQYF.

The chain carries TRBV7-9 and TRBJ2-6; 7 bases are shared with TRBD1. The CDR3 runs to 16 residues. In germline, CDR1 is SEHNR, CDR2 FQNEAQ (reference sequence). Losses at the gene ends were 7 bases for V and 0 bases for J; bases not matched to a gene: 6. The DNA for the CDR3 is TGTGCCAGCACCCACACAGGGGCCTCTGGGGCCAACGTCCTGACTTTC. Its protein product is CASTHTGASGANVLTF.

The chain employs TRBV7-2 and TRBJ1-1, with D uncertain. Germline CDR1 is SGHTA and CDR2 is FQGNSA. This CDR3 is 14 amino acids long. V was cut by 1 base and J by 1 base, with 7 bases left in between. CDR3 protein: CASSLGGGNTEAFF. CDR3 DNA sequence: TGTGCCAGCAGCTTAGGAGGCGGGAACACTGAAGCTTTCTTT.

CDR3 coding DNA: TGTGCCAGTAGTATAGTCGGACAGGGGGCCTCTGAAGCTTTCTTT. Translation: CASSIVGQGASEAFF. The chain couples TRBV19 to TRBJ1-1, with TRBD1 matching 11 bases. V trimming: 1 base; J trimming: 6 bases; junction bases outside the gene matches: 4. Per the germline V gene, CDR1 is LNHDA and CDR2 is SQIVND (reference sequence). This CDR3 has 15 residues.

CDR3 loop: CASSVGGGGLYNEQFF. CDR3 sequence (DNA): TGTGCCAGCAGCGTAGGTGGCGGGGGCCTCTACAATGAGCAGTTCTTC. V is TRBV9 and J is TRBJ2-1; D may be TRBD2 (7 bases). Trimming took off 0 bases at V and 3 bases at J, with 13 bases between the two ends. CDR1 and CDR2 from the germline V gene are SGDLS and YYNGEE. The CDR3 has 16 amino acids.

This clone has a single count. V and J are TRBV27 and TRBJ1-1, with 9 positions matching TRBD1. The length of the CDR3 is 14 residues. The germline CDR1 and CDR2 sequences are MNHEY and SMNVEV (reference sequence). J was trimmed by 8 bases and V by 7 bases; bases with no gene match: 11. This chain's CDR3 is CASNQITGGREAFF. DNA for the CDR3: TGTGCCAGCAACCAGATAACAGGGGGCAGGGAAGCTTTCTTT.

This clone occurred once. The rearrangement joins TRBV7-3 to TRBJ1-2, with TRBD1 matching 7 bases. V was clipped by 5 bases and J by 7 bases; unmatched bases: 7. The CDR3 spans 13 residues. Germline lookup yields CDR1 SGHTA and CDR2 FQGTGA. CDR3 loop: CASSPGRGFGYTF. CDR3 in DNA: TGTGCCAGCAGCCCGGGCAGGGGGTTTGGCTACACCTTC.